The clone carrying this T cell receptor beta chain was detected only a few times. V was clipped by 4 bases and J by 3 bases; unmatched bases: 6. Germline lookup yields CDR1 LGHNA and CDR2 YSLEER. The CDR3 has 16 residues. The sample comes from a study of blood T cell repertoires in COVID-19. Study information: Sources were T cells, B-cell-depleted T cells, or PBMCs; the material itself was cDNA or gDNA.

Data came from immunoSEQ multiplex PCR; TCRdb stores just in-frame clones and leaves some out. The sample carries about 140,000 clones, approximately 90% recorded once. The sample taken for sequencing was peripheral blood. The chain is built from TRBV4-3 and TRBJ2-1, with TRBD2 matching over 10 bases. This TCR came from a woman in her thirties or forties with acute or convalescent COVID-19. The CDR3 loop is CASSPGLAGDYNEQFF. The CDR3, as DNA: TGCGCCAGCAGCCCTGGGCTAGCGGGAGACTACAATGAGCAGTTCTTC.